A selection of T cell receptor beta chains follows, all from one sample in a study of tumor-infiltrating lymphocytes in primary liver carcinoma. One entry per CDR3 protein, called by TCRdb with MiXCR from the multiplex PCR reads. Of hundreds of thousands of distinct CDR3 sequences detected, 50% to 70% appear once; the ten largest clones hold 9%. The sequenced material came from peripheral blood. These receptors all stem from a man aged 40-50 years with primary liver carcinoma and hepatitis B virus infection. CDR3s include the opening cysteine and the closing phenylalanine or tryptophan. The D gene is left open where the match is weak. Where a row states a size, it is once, few, many or the class of an expanded clone; other rows omit it.

v_call	clone_size	d_call	j_call	cdr3_nt	cdr3_aa
TRBV29-1	many	-	TRBJ2-3	TGCAGCGTGGGCTTAGGAAGCACAGATACGCAGTATTTT	CSVGLGSTDTQYF
TRBV6-5	-	-	TRBJ2-7	TGTACCAGCAGTTACTCGAGTCACACCACCTACGAGCAGTACTTC	CTSSYSSHTTYEQYF
TRBV7-8	few	TRBD2	TRBJ2-2	TGTGCCAGTACCCTGGGACTAGCGTCGCTCATCACCGGGGAGCTGTTTTTT	CASTLGLASLITGELFF
TRBV11-3	-	-	TRBJ1-1	TGTGCCAGCAGCTTAGAGATGGATACTGAAGCTTTCTTT	CASSLEMDTEAFF
TRBV11-1	many	TRBD2	TRBJ2-1	TGTGCCAGCAGAACAAACCTAGCGGGGTTAGAGCAGTTCTTC	CASRTNLAGLEQFF
TRBV11-2	-	-	TRBJ1-1	TGTGCCAGTAGCTCCCGCACGGACGGATCTAACACTGAAGCTTTCTTT	CASSSRTDGSNTEAFF
TRBV11-3	-	-	TRBJ2-5	TGTGCCATCAGCCCCGTCGGGTTAGTACCAGAGACCCAGTACTTC	CAISPVGLVPETQYF
TRBV29-1	-	-	TRBJ2-2	TGCAGCGTTATTAAGGGATTGAGCAGGGAGCTGTTTTTT	CSVIKGLSRELFF
TRBV12-3/TRBV12-4	many	-	TRBJ1-5	TGTGCCAGCAGTTTTCAGGGGACGAGCAATCAGCCCCAGCATTTT	CASSFQGTSNQPQHF
TRBV7-8	-	-	TRBJ1-5	TGTGCCAGCAGCACCAGCAATCCGCCCCAGCATTTT	CASSTSNPPQHF
TRBV11-1	many	-	TRBJ2-5	TGTGCCAGCACCTCCCATGTGGGAAGTGGAGGTGAGACCCAGTACTTC	CASTSHVGSGGETQYF
TRBV11-2	-	-	TRBJ2-3	TGTACCAGCAGCTTAGATCAAATCCCAGATACGCAGTGTTTT	CTSSLDQIPDTQCF
TRBV7-8	-	-	TRBJ2-5	TGTGCCAGCAGCTTAGCAGGTCGGAAAGAGACCCAGTACTTC	CASSLAGRKETQYF
TRBV7-9	few	-	TRBJ2-1	TGTGCCAGCAGCTTCTCGGGAAATCGGGCCCGCGAGCAGTTCTTC	CASSFSGNRAREQFF
TRBV28	-	-	TRBJ2-7	TGTGCCAGCAGCCCGCCGGGACGCCTCGGGGAGCAGTACTTC	CASSPPGRLGEQYF
TRBV11-3	many	-	TRBJ2-3	TGTGCCAGCAGCCCCGGGAGTGGGTCCAGAGATACGCAGTATTTT	CASSPGSGSRDTQYF
TRBV28	-	-	TRBJ2-7	TGTGCCACCTACTCTAGCGCCGATTCCTACGAGCAGTACTTC	CATYSSADSYEQYF
TRBV11-2	-	-	TRBJ2-1	TGTGCCAGCGGCCCAGATGGGACTCCCTATAATGAGCAGTTCTTC	CASGPDGTPYNEQFF
TRBV6-5	once	-	TRBJ1-6	TGTGCCAGCAGTTACTCGCCGGGAGCAGCTAATCCACTCCTCCACTTT	CASSYSPGAANPLLHF
TRBV11-2	-	TRBD1	TRBJ1-2	TGTGCCAGCAGCCCCGGGACAGGGATCTGTGGCTACACTTTC	CASSPGTGICGYTF
TRBV11-2	-	-	TRBJ2-1	TGTGCCAGCAGCTCACGGGAAGTCGGGAATTCCAATGAGCAGTTCTTC	CASSSREVGNSNEQFF
TRBV9	-	TRBD2	TRBJ2-5	TGTGCCAGCAGCGTAGTGTCTAGCGGGAGATTTGAAGAGACCCAGTACTTC	CASSVVSSGRFEETQYF
TRBV4-3	-	-	TRBJ1-6	TGCGCCAGCAGGAAGGAGGTCGGATTGGATTCACCCCTCCACTTT	CASRKEVGLDSPLHF
TRBV6-2/TRBV6-3	-	-	TRBJ1-1	TGTGCCAGCCAAGGGGGGGTGACGAACACTGAAGCTTTCTTT	CASQGGVTNTEAFF
TRBV5-1	-	-	TRBJ2-7	TGCGCCAGAAGCTTGGTGGGAGGATTGAGCGAGCAGTACTTC	CARSLVGGLSEQYF
TRBV6-6	-	-	TRBJ2-7	TGTGCCAACAGTACTTATGACTACGAGCAGTACTTC	CANSTYDYEQYF
TRBV4-2	-	-	TRBJ2-6	TGTGCCAGCAGCCAAGATTGGAGCGGACGCTCTGGGGCCAACGTCCTGACTTTC	CASSQDWSGRSGANVLTF